These 8 T cell receptor beta chains originate from one sample sequenced in a study of spatial heterogeneity in lung cancer. Specified time point: sample taken at primary tumor resection. Whole RNA was taken from tumor, nontumor lung or frozen PBMC; it was then sequenced unsorted. MiXCR, run by TCRdb on the 5' RACE reads, gives a single entry per CDR3 protein. The table has more than 65,000 distinct CDR3 sequences, around 12% seen once; the top ten hold 4.6%. The input for sequencing was PBMCs, taken at surgery. The receptors shown here come from a male donor with early-stage non-small cell lung cancer.

In its sample, this clonotype was seen a few times. The genes are TRBV7-3 and TRBJ1-4, with no clear D. This CDR3 comprises 14 residues. Deletions cut 1 base from V and 5 bases from J, with 8 bases between. Germline V gene sequence: CDR1 SGHTA, CDR2 FQGTGA. The CDR3 nucleotides are TGTGCCAGCAGCTTAAGACGGACCAATGAAAAACTGTTTTTT. Translated: CASSLRRTNEKLFF.

V gene TRBV2 combines with J gene TRBJ2-1; D uncertain. The CDR3 contains 12 residues. V shed 10 bases and J shed 8 bases, with 15 bases lying between them. CDR1 is SNHLY, CDR2 FYNNEI, per germline. This CDR3 reads CATPGEGDEQFF. CDR3 sequence (DNA): TGTGCCACTCCGGGTGAAGGCGATGAGCAGTTCTTC. Full variable domain (outside the CDR3, taken from reference TRBV2 and TRBJ2-1): EPEVTQTPSHQVTQMGQEVILRCVPISNHLYFYWYRQILGQKVEFLVSFYNNEISEKSEIFDDQFSVERPDGSNFTLKIRSTKLEDSAMYFCATPGEGDEQFFGPGTRLTVL.

This clonotype was seen only a few times. This chain joins TRBV7-9 and TRBJ1-1, with a possible D match to TRBD1 (5 bases). CDR3 length equals 15 residues. CDR1 is SEHNR, CDR2 FQNEAQ, per germline (reference sequence). Trimming removed 5 bases from V and 1 base from J, with 14 bases in between. CDR3 sequence reads: CASSPQGGRNTEAFF. CDR3 bases: TGTGCCAGCAGCCCCCAGGGAGGGAGGAACACTGAAGCTTTCTTT.

This chain connects TRBV3-1 to TRBJ2-2, with 8 positions matching TRBD1. The CDR3 runs 17 residues. V gave up 0 bases and J gave up 2 bases; unmatched junction bases: 5. Germline V gene sequence: CDR1 LGHDT, CDR2 YNNKEL (reference sequence). The CDR3 DNA is TGTGCCAGCAGCCAAGATAGAGGACAGGGTAACACCGGGGAGCTGTTTTTT. Translation gives CASSQDRGQGNTGELFF.

In this sample, this clonotype turned up a few times. The V call is TRBV12-3 or TRBV12-4, the J call TRBJ1-1; D is undetermined. This CDR3 contains 15 residues. The V end was cut by 1 base, the J end by 5 bases, with 14 bases between. The CDR3 coding sequence is TGTGCCAGCAGTTTAGAACGGGTAGGAGGGACTGAAGCTTTCTTT. This sequence encodes CASSLERVGGTEAFF.

This clonotype was seen a few times. CDR3 DNA sequence: TGTGCCAGCACACCGGGACTGTTCGGGCGGAATGAAAAACTGTTTTTT. This gives the protein CASTPGLFGRNEKLFF. The rearrangement links TRBV10-3 to TRBJ1-4, with D possibly being TRBD1 (5 bases). The CDR3 totals 16 residues. Germline lookup yields CDR1 ENHRY and CDR2 SYGVKD. V lost 10 bases and J 5 bases, leaving 23 bases between the germline ends.

The chain links TRBV10-3 to TRBJ1-1; D is ambiguous. CDR1 is ENHRY and CDR2 is SYGVKD in the germline V gene. V shed 0 bases and J shed 0 bases, with 8 bases lying between them. CDR3 length: 15 residues. In nucleotides, the CDR3 is TGTGCCATCAGTGAGTCGGGAGGGATGAACACTGAAGCTTTCTTT. It encodes CAISESGGMNTEAFF.

Ten or more counts support this clonotype. The CDR3 DNA reads as TGTGCCAGCAGTGAATATGTGGAGCAGTACTTC. Translating it yields CASSEYVEQYF. The genes are TRBV25-1 and TRBJ2-7; D is undetermined. Trimming cost V 0 bases and J 7 bases, with 4 bases left between them. The CDR3 is made up of 11 amino acids. The germline gives CDR1 MGHDK, CDR2 SYGVNS.